A single sample gave rise to the 22 T cell receptor beta chains below, sequenced in a study of beta chain features in type 1 diabetes. Overall study findings and caveats: People with Type 1 diabetes carried modestly yet significantly shorter TCRB CDR3s in all four CD4+ subsets.

Sequenced material consisted of expressed TCRB transcripts (all of the isolated RNA was reverse transcribed). Generated by immunoSEQ multiplex PCR, the TCRdb table keeps only in-frame clones and is missing some. This table holds 300,000 to 350,000 clones, about a tenth found once. For these TCRs, the target antigens are not known. The sequenced sample consisted of central memory CD4+ T cells from blood. Receptor source: a man aged 25 to 45 with type 1 diabetes.

This chain joins TRBV7-9 and TRBJ2-5; no reliable D call. V dropped 3 bases and J dropped 2 bases, with 7 bases sitting between them. The CDR3 loop spans 13 amino acids. Germline V gives CDR1 SEHNR, CDR2 FQNEAQ (reference sequence). The CDR3 DNA reads TGTGCCAGCAGCTTTGGATTGCAAGAGACCCAGTACTTC. Protein sequence: CASSFGLQETQYF.

This clone was seen at least ten times. The gene calls are TRBV30 and TRBJ2-7, with 9 bases that match TRBD2. The V segment lost 4 bases and the J segment 3 bases; nucleotides outside the gene matches: 7. The CDR3 contains 14 residues. CDR1 and CDR2 (germline): GTSNPN, SVGIG (reference sequence). The CDR3 DNA is TGTGCCTGGAAGCGGGGGGCCTCAAACTACGAGCAGTACTTC. Translation: CAWKRGASNYEQYF.

V usage is TRBV10-3 and J usage is TRBJ2-3, with 11 bases matching TRBD2. V shed 6 bases, J shed 5 bases, and the junction held 13 bases outside the gene matches. Per the germline V gene, CDR1 is ENHRY and CDR2 is SYGVKD. This CDR3 has 17 amino acids. CDR3 coding DNA: TGTGCCATCAGGCCCCATCAGCTTAGCGGGGGGGAAGATACGCAGTATTTT. Amino acids: CAIRPHQLSGGEDTQYF.

V is TRBV19 and J is TRBJ2-1; 10 bases line up with TRBD1. Germline V CDR1 and CDR2: LNHDA, SQIVND (reference sequence). The CDR3 totals 15 residues. The trim removed 1 base at V and 8 bases at J, leaving 5 bases unmatched. The CDR3 loop reads CASSIGDRGFDEQFF. DNA for the CDR3: TGTGCCAGTAGTATAGGGGACAGGGGATTCGATGAGCAGTTCTTC.

The V gene is TRBV18, the J gene TRBJ1-5; 9 positions agree with TRBD1. This CDR3 spans 15 amino acids. CDR1 KGHSH and CDR2 LQKENI come from the germline V gene. Germline trimming cut 4 bases from V and 6 bases from J; bases unmatched to any gene: 7. CDR3 loop: CASSRAGQGPQPQHF. CDR3 in DNA: TGTGCCAGCTCACGAGCGGGACAGGGCCCTCAGCCCCAGCATTTT.

Points on this clone: The sample carries other DNA sequences with the same CDR3. V usage is TRBV11-2 and J usage is TRBJ2-5, with TRBD2 identical over 10 bases. V dropped 1 base and J dropped 5; count of bases not matched to a gene: 4. The germline CDR1 and CDR2 sequences are SGHAT and FQNNGV. The CDR3 length is 15 residues. The CDR3 DNA sequence: TGTGCCAGCAGCTTAGCTAGCGGGGGACGGGAGACCCAGTACTTC. Translation: CASSLASGGRETQYF.

This clone was observed a few times. This chain links TRBV7-2 with TRBJ2-3, with D possibly matching TRBD1 (6 bases). V lost 5 bases and J lost 5, with 23 bases in between. The CDR3 totals 17 residues. In germline, CDR1 is SGHTA, CDR2 FQGNSA. The CDR3 sequence: CASSPRDTPSARDTQYF. DNA for the CDR3: TGTGCCAGCAGCCCTAGGGACACCCCATCGGCAAGAGATACGCAGTATTTT. Combining the CDR3 with reference TRBV7-2 and TRBJ2-3 gives the whole variable domain GAGVSQSPSNKVTEKGKDVELRCDPISGHTALYWYRQSLGQGLEFLIYFQGNSAPDKSGLPSDRFSAERTGGSVSTLTIQRTQQEDSAVYLCASSPRDTPSARDTQYFGPGTRLTVL.

V gene TRBV11-2 combines with J gene TRBJ1-2; D not resolved. Germline loops: CDR1 SGHAT, CDR2 FQNNGV. The CDR3 consists of 12 residues. Trimming removed 2 bases from V and 8 bases from J, with 9 bases in between. As DNA, the CDR3 is TGTGCCAGCAGCTTACTGAGGGCGGGCTACACCTTC. This sequence encodes CASSLLRAGYTF. Together with reference TRBV11-2 and TRBJ1-2, the CDR3 gives the full variable domain: EAGVAQSPRYKIIEKRQSVAFWCNPISGHATLYWYQQILGQGPKLLIQFQNNGVVDDSQLPKDRFSAERLKGVDSTLKIQPAKLEDSAVYLCASSLLRAGYTFGSGTRLTVV.

This clone counts as medium-sized (0.01 to 0.1%). V usage is TRBV6-1 and J usage is TRBJ1-5; D possibly corresponds to TRBD1 (6 bases). The CDR3 contains 16 residues. V was clipped by 4 bases and J by 2 bases, with 15 bases between them. Germline values: CDR1 MNHNS, CDR2 SASEGT. CDR3 coding DNA: TGTGCCAGCAGTGGGAACAGGGCTTTGGGCAATCAGCCCCAGCATTTT. Translated: CASSGNRALGNQPQHF.

With regard to this clone: The identical CDR3 is also encoded by other nucleotide sequences in the sample. This chain uses TRBV28 with TRBJ2-3, with D perhaps TRBD1 (6 bases). Looked up from germline, CDR1 is MDHEN and CDR2 is SYDVKM. The germline V and J ends were trimmed by 2 bases and 1 base, with 7 bases remaining between them. This CDR3 has 14 amino acids. CDR3 residues: CASSLGGRTDTQYF. The CDR3 nucleotides are TGTGCCAGCAGTTTAGGGGGCCGCACAGATACGCAGTATTTT.

This clone was observed a few times. This chain links TRBV2 with TRBJ1-3; D is ambiguous. The CDR3 is 15 residues long. Germline CDR1 is SNHLY and CDR2 is FYNNEI. Trimming took off 4 bases at V and 3 bases at J, with 13 bases between the two ends. The CDR3 DNA follows: TGTGCCAGCAGTGCGGACGGGCAGATTGGAAACACCATATATTTT. Encoded protein: CASSADGQIGNTIYF. Combining the CDR3 with reference TRBV2 and TRBJ1-3 gives the whole variable domain EPEVTQTPSHQVTQMGQEVILRCVPISNHLYFYWYRQILGQKVEFLVSFYNNEISEKSEIFDDQFSVERPDGSNFTLKIRSTKLEDSAMYFCASSADGQIGNTIYFGEGSWLTVV.

The chain links TRBV7-2 to TRBJ1-4, with TRBD1 as a possible D gene (6 bases). Trimming shortened V by 1 base and J by 7 bases, and 13 bases separated the two germline ends. The CDR3 has 15 amino acids. Germline values: CDR1 SGHTA, CDR2 FQGNSA. The chain's CDR3 is CASSLEAGAGEKLFF. As DNA, the CDR3 is TGTGCCAGCAGCTTAGAGGCAGGGGCTGGTGAAAAACTGTTTTTT.

The chain employs TRBV27 and TRBJ2-2; the D gene is possibly TRBD2 (5 bases). The CDR3 has 15 amino acids. The germline V gene encodes CDR1 MNHEY and CDR2 SMNVEV (reference sequence). V was shortened by 5 bases and J by 1 base, with 11 bases between the two germline ends. CDR3 in amino acids: CASSTRSGNTGELFF. CDR3 DNA sequence: TGTGCCAGCAGTACACGAAGCGGGAACACCGGGGAGCTGTTTTTT.

There are a few counts of this clone. The chain joins TRBV4-1 to TRBJ1-1; no clear D gene. The V and J ends lost 0 bases and 2 bases respectively, with 10 bases between them. This CDR3 is built from 15 residues. CDR1 is MGHRA and CDR2 is YSYEKL in the germline V gene. CDR3 region: CASSQEGIGNTEAFF. DNA of the CDR3: TGCGCCAGCAGCCAAGAGGGCATAGGCAACACTGAAGCTTTCTTT.

This chain uses TRBV30 with TRBJ1-1; no firm D call. In germline, CDR1 is GTSNPN, CDR2 SVGIG (reference sequence). The CDR3 is made up of 15 amino acids. The V end lost 4 bases, the J end lost 4 bases, and 19 bases lay between the germline ends. The CDR3 region has the DNA TGTGCCTGGACTTGGAGCCAGGCTGGGAGCACTGAAGCTTTCTTT. Its protein is CAWTWSQAGSTEAFF.

V and J are TRBV10-1 and TRBJ2-5; a possible D gene is TRBD1 (6 bases). Germline V gene data show CDR1 as WNHNN and CDR2 as SYGVQD (reference sequence). The CDR3 is made up of 12 amino acids. The V end was cut by 6 bases, the J end by 5 bases, with 10 bases between. The CDR3 DNA reads TGCGCCAGCAGCACAGGGCGGGAGACCCAGTACTTC. It translates to CASSTGRETQYF.

The V call is TRBV7-2, the J call TRBJ1-4; 8 bases fit TRBD1. V was pared by 3 bases and J by 4 bases, with 7 bases of the junction left unmatched. CDR3 length: 16 residues. Germline V gene lookup returns CDR1 SGHTA and CDR2 FQGNSA. CDR3 DNA: TGTGCCAGCAGCTTCCGGACAGGGATTGGTAATGAAAAACTGTTTTTT. This gives the protein CASSFRTGIGNEKLFF.

V gene TRBV30 combines with J gene TRBJ2-5; 9 positions agree with TRBD2. The V and J ends lost 1 base and 4 bases, in that order; junction bases with no gene match: 13. The CDR3 is 17 residues long. The V gene's germline CDR1 is GTSNPN and CDR2 SVGIG (reference sequence). CDR3 sequence reads: CAWSEASGVFAGETQYF. Written as DNA, the CDR3 is TGTGCCTGGAGTGAGGCTAGCGGGGTCTTTGCGGGAGAGACCCAGTACTTC.

Comments on this clone: Different DNA sequences within this sample yield the same CDR3. As DNA, the CDR3 is TGTGCCAGCAGTTACCCGGGAACCGGGGAGCTGTTTTTT. Its translation: CASSYPGTGELFF. The rearrangement links TRBV6-5 to TRBJ2-2; the D gene is possibly TRBD2 (5 bases). CDR3 length: 13 residues. Germline V gene data show CDR1 as MNHEY and CDR2 as SVGAGI. V dropped 2 bases and J dropped 5 bases, with 6 bases sitting between them.

The V gene is TRBV14, the J gene TRBJ2-1, with D perhaps TRBD2 (6 bases). V lost 1 base and J lost 6, with 7 bases in between. Per germline, CDR1 SGHDN and CDR2 FVKESK. CDR3 length equals 13 residues. DNA of the CDR3: TGTGCCAGCAGCCAAGGGGAGGTCAATGAGCAGTTCTTC. It yields the protein CASSQGEVNEQFF.

This clone was seen only a few times. J is TRBJ1-1 and V is TRBV7-8; tentative D call: TRBD1 (5 bases). This CDR3 has 15 residues. Deletions cut 5 bases from V and 0 bases from J, with 13 bases between. From germline, CDR1 is SGHVS and CDR2 FQNEAQ. The CDR3 region has the DNA TGTGCCAGCAGCCTCAGAACGGGGCTGAACACTGAAGCTTTCTTT. It yields the protein CASSLRTGLNTEAFF. The whole variable domain, remainder taken from reference TRBV7-8 and TRBJ1-1, is GAGVSQSPRYKVAKRGQDVALRCDPISGHVSLFWYQQALGQGPEFLTYFQNEAQLDKSGLPSDRFFAERPEGSVSTLKIQRTQQEDSAVYLCASSLRTGLNTEAFFGQGTRLTVV.

The CDR3 DNA reads TGTGCCAGCAGTGACCCCTTTCGGGGAAACACCATATATTTT. It translates to CASSDPFRGNTIYF. The chain carries TRBV6-1 and TRBJ1-3; no definite D call. The germline V gene encodes CDR1 MNHNS and CDR2 SASEGT. V lost 3 bases and J lost 4, with 10 bases in between. The CDR3 length is 14 residues.